This T cell receptor (beta chain) originates from a study of identical twins (dated by TCRdb to 2016 to 2017). At the level of the whole study: To test whether fetal clonotypes persist, the study used deep sequencing on TCR alpha and beta repertoires from monozygotic twins, unrelated adults of various ages, and cord blood. Replicate twin experiments were performed at different times using different library preparation protocols to rule out contamination. Study-level results and caveats: The excess sharing between twins in beta out-of-frame sequences was weaker because fewer shared sequences reduced the signal-to-noise ratio. Because the same donors could not be followed over many years, conclusions were based on cross-sectional statistical analysis. Abundant cord blood beta clonotypes carried fewer insertions; young adult naive repertoires showed a weaker similar trend, while memory repertoires showed none. Recombination models systematically underestimated out-of-frame TCR alpha sharing in monozygotic twins but agreed with sharing between unrelated individuals. Compared with coincidental sharing between unrelated individuals, out-of-frame TCR alpha sequences shared between twins had an excess of sequences with low generation probability. Invariant T cells such as MAIT and iNKT could partly confound zero-insertion analyses, though diverse VJ usage argued against this for most clonotypes.

Counted from cysteine to phenylalanine, this CDR3 has 15 amino acids. CDR3 DNA is the only sequence kept; it has 45 bases, read in frame from the first base. Trimming leaves V shorter by 3 bases and J shorter by 2 bases, with the junction holding 5 bases beyond the gene matches. CDR1 is given as DFQATT and CDR2 as SNEGSKA, both from the germline V gene (reference sequence). Receptors were amplified or captured by 5' RACE. These reads were obtained on an Illumina HiSeq 2000. A universal primer binding site was introduced by template switching, and a unique molecular identifier was present in the final cDNA, enabling accurate counting of TCR cDNA molecules. Specific primers in the conserved constant-segment region were used to synthesize first-strand cDNA for the TCR alpha and beta chains. To control for contamination, each cDNA library was double barcoded with a SMART-Mk sample barcode plus Illumina barcodes. TruSeq adapter sequences, together with Illumina sample barcodes, were added in two successive PCR steps. TCR alpha and beta cDNA libraries were sequenced on the Illumina HiSeq platform with custom primers. As for the original processing: Raw reads were processed with MiGEC to extract unique molecular identifiers, and MiXCR was used to determine CDR3 positions. For each individual, recombination models were inferred using an EM algorithm with the repgenHMM and IGoR tools. The analysis of shared clonotypes was done with the tcR package in R, with sharing normalized by the product of cloneset sizes. To study raw recombination free of thymic and clonal selection effects, out-of-frame nonproductive sequences were analyzed. Clones were called with MiXCR by TCRdb after fastp trimmed the public reads at Q25, and only in-frame beta chains were retained. Entries are consolidated by CDR3 protein sequence, retaining the most common genes and DNA. These V and J calls originate from TCRdb's pipeline instead of the authors' own analysis. The sample data list 400,000 to 500,000 distinct CDR3 sequences, and around 18% of these were observed just once. The top ten clones comprise roughly 12% of the sample.

Only healthy Caucasian donors were included. Three unrelated non-twin adults were also sequenced: a male aged 18 to 30, a male aged 50 to 60 and a female aged 50 to 60. Miltenyi CD45RO+ enrichment and human naive T-cell isolation kits were used to isolate memory (CD45RO+) and naive T cells from PBMC. This clonotype has more than one count but fewer than ten. The target of this receptor is not known. The sample holds no much larger clone one base away, and base qualities are not on file. The sequence was obtained from a man aged 45 to 65 in good health. The sequence joins TRBV20-1 to TRBJ1-5; TRBD1 aligns with 9 central bases. The specimen was naive T cells sorted from blood. In the paper's terms, the cell subset or site label means: cells isolated with a human naive T-cell isolation kit. The bases read TGCAGTGCTAGGACAGGGGGAAGTGGCAATCAGCCCCAGCATTTT. This encodes CSARTGGSGNQPQHF.